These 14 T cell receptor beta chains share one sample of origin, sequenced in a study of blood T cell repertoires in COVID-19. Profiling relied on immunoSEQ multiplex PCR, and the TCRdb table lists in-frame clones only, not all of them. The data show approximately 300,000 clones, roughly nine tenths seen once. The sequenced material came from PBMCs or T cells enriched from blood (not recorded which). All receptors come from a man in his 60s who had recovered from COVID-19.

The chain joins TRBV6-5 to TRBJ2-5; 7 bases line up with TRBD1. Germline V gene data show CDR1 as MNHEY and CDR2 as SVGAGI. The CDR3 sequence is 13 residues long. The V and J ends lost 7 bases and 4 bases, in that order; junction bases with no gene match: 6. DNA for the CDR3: TGTGCCAGCATACTCCGGGACAGAGAGACCCAGTACTTC. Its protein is CASILRDRETQYF.

Here the CDR3 reads CASSHIRGQPQHF. Here the CDR3 DNA reads TGCGCCAGCAGCCATATCAGGGGCCAGCCCCAGCATTTT. The chain employs TRBV4-1 and TRBJ1-5; D might be TRBD1 (6 bases). V was trimmed by 3 bases and J by 7 bases, leaving 10 bases between them. Germline V gene lookup returns CDR1 MGHRA and CDR2 YSYEKL. The CDR3 covers 13 residues.

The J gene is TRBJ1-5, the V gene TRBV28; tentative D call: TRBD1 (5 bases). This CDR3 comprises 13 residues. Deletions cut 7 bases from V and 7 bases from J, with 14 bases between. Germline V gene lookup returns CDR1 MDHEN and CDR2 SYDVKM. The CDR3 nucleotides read TGTGCCAGCAACGGGGAGGGGATGCAGCCCCAGCATTTT. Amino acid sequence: CASNGEGMQPQHF.

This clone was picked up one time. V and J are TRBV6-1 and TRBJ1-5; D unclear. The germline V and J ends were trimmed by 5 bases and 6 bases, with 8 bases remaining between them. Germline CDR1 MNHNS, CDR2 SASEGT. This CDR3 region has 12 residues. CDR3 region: CASSSGSQPQHF. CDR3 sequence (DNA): TGTGCCAGCAGTTCCGGGAGTCAGCCCCAGCATTTT.

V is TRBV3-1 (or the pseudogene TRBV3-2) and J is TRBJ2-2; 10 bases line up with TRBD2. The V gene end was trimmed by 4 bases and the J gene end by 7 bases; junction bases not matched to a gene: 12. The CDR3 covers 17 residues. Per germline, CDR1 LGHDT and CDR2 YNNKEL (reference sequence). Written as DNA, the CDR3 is TGTGCCAGCAGCCCAGGGGCTAGCGGGAGAGTAGGCGGGGAGCTGTTTTTT. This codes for CASSPGASGRVGGELFF.

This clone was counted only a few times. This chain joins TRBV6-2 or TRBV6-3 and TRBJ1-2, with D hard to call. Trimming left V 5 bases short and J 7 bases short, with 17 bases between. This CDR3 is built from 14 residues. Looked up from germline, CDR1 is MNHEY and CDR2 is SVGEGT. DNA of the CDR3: TGTGCCAGCAGTCGCGACGCCAGCGTAGGTGGCTACACCTTC. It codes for CASSRDASVGGYTF.

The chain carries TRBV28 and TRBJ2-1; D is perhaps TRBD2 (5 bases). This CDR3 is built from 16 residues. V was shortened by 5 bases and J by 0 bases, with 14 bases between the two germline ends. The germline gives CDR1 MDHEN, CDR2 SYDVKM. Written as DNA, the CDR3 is TGTGCCAGCAGTACCTTAACTCGGGGCTCCTACAATGAGCAGTTCTTC. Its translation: CASSTLTRGSYNEQFF.

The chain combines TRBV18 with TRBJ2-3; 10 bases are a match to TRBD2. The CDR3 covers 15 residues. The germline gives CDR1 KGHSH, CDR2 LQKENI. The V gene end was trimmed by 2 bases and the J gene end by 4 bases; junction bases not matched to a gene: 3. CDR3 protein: CASSPASGSADTQYF. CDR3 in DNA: TGTGCCAGCTCACCAGCTAGCGGGAGCGCAGATACGCAGTATTTT.

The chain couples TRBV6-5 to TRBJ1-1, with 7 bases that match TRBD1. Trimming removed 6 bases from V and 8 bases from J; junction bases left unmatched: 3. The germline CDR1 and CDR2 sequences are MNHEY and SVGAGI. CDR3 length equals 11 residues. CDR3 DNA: TGTGCCAGCAGGAACAGGGGAGAAGCTTTCTTT. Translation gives CASRNRGEAFF.

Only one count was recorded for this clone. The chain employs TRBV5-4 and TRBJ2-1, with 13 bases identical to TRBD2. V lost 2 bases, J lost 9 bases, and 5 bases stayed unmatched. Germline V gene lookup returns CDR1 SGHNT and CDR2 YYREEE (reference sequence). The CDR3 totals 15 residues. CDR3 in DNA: TGTGCCAGCAGCTTAACTAGCGGGAGGGCCGGTGAGCAGTTCTTC. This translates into CASSLTSGRAGEQFF.

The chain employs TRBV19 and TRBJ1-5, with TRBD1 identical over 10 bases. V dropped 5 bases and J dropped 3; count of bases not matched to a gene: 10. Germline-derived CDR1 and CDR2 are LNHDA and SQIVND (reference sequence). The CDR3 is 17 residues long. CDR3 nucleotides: TGTGCCAGTAGTCTTCGGGACAGGGGCTATGACAATCAGCCCCAGCATTTT. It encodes CASSLRDRGYDNQPQHF.

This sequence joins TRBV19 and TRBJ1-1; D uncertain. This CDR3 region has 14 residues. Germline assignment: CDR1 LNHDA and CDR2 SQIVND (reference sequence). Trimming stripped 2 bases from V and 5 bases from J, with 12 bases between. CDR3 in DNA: TGTGCCAGTAGTATATGGAGTGTAAGGACTGAAGCTTTCTTT. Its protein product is CASSIWSVRTEAFF.

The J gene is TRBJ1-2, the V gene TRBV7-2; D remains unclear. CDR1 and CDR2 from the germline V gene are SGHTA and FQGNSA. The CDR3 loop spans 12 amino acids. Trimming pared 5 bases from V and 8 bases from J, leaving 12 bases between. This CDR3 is CASSEGFNGYTF. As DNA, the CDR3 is TGTGCCAGCAGCGAGGGATTTAACGGCTACACCTTC. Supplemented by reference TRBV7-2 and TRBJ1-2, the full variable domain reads GAGVSQSPSNKVTEKGKDVELRCDPISGHTALYWYRQSLGQGLEFLIYFQGNSAPDKSGLPSDRFSAERTGGSVSTLTIQRTQQEDSAVYLCASSEGFNGYTFGSGTRLTVV.

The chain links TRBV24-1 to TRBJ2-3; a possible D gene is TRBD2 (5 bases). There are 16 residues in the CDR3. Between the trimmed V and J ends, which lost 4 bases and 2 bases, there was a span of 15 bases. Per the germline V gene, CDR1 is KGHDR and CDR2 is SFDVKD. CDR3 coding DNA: TGTGCCACCAGTGACCCCGTCGGACTTAACACAGATACGCAGTATTTT. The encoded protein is CATSDPVGLNTDTQYF.